This TCR beta chain emerged from a study of early T cells in non-severe SARS-CoV-2 infection. The CDR3 runs 13 residues. The V gene end was trimmed by 5 bases and the J gene end by 2 bases; junction bases not matched to a gene: 3. CDR1 is SEHNR and CDR2 is FQNEAQ in the germline V gene (reference sequence). This clonotype has at least ten counts. Via MiXCR, TCRdb re-called the 5' RACE reads, giving one row per CDR3 protein. This table holds about 87,000 distinct CDR3 sequences, 13% to 15% found once. The source is an adult who was a healthcare worker with PCR-confirmed SARS-CoV-2 infection or an uninfected control (not recorded which). Sample: whole blood. The V gene is TRBV7-9, the J gene TRBJ2-7, with 7 bases aligning to TRBD1. This chain's CDR3 is CASSPDRAYEQYF. CDR3 nucleotide sequence: TGTGCCAGCAGCCCAGACAGGGCCTACGAGCAGTACTTC. Full variable domain (rest looked up from reference TRBV7-9 and TRBJ2-7): DTGVSQNPRHKITKRGQNVTFRCDPISEHNRLYWYRQTLGQGPEFLTYFQNEAQLEKSRLLSDRFSAERPKGSFSTLEIQRTEQGDSAMYLCASSPDRAYEQYFGPGTRLTVT.